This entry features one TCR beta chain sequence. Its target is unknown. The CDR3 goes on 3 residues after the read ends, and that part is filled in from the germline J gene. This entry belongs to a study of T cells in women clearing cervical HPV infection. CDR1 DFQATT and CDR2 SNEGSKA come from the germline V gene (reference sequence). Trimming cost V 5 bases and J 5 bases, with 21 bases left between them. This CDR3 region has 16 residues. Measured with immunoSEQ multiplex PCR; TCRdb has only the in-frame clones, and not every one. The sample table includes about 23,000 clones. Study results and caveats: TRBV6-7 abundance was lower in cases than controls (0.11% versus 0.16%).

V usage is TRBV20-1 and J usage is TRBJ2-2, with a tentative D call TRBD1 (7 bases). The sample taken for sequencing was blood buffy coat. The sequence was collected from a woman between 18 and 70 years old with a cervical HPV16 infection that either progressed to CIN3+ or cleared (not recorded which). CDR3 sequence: CSAVRRRGRLTGELFF. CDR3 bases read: TGCAGTGCTGTCAGGCGCAGGGGGAGGTTAACCGGGGAG.